Here is one T cell receptor beta chain with its context. This specimen belongs to a study of blood T cell repertoires in COVID-19. Germline CDR1 MNHEY, CDR2 SVGAGI. Trimming shortened V by 5 bases and J by 3 bases, and 16 bases separated the two germline ends. The CDR3 is 15 amino acids. The authors' processing: Amplifying reference gene primers gave estimates of nucleated cell counts. The protocol was immunoSEQ multiplex PCR, while the TCRdb copy is restricted to in-frame clones and leaves out a portion. V and J calls and clone size are copied from that table; D and trimming were computed from the DNA. The sample has about 310,000 clones, about nine tenths seen once.

Material: peripheral blood. V and J are TRBV6-5 and TRBJ1-1; tentative D call: TRBD1 (6 bases). The receptor comes from a man aged 45-60 years with active or convalescent COVID-19. This chain's CDR3 is CASSPAPDRHTEAFF. For the CDR3, the DNA is TGTGCCAGCAGTCCGGCTCCAGACAGGCACACTGAAGCTTTCTTT.